Listed below are T cell receptor beta chains from one sample, sequenced in a study of CD8 T cells in Susac syndrome. TCRdb re-derived calls from the immunoSEQ multiplex PCR reads in MiXCR, one entry per CDR3 protein. The sample has hundreds of thousands of distinct CDR3 sequences; approximately 94% are singletons. Sequencing was done on a sample of CD4+ T cells from PBMCs. These receptors all stem from a human donor with Susac syndrome. Each CDR3 is given with its conserved first and last residue. The D gene is left open where the match is weak. The size field is filled for only some rows; it gives once, few, many or a size class.

cdr3_nt | cdr3_aa | v_call | clone_size | j_call | d_call
TGCAGTGCTAGAAAGGAGGGGGTAAACACTGAAGCTTTCTTT | CSARKEGVNTEAFF | TRBV20-1 | . | TRBJ1-1 | .
TGCGCCAGCAGCCAAGATCACAGGGTTGGCACAGATACGCAGTATTTT | CASSQDHRVGTDTQYF | TRBV4-3 | . | TRBJ2-3 | .
TGTGCCAGCAGTGAAGCGCAACTAGCGGGTGACTCCTACGAGCAGTACTTC | CASSEAQLAGDSYEQYF | TRBV2 | . | TRBJ2-7 | TRBD2
TGTGCCAGCAGCCCCCAGGCGGGGCAAGAGACCCAGTACTTC | CASSPQAGQETQYF | TRBV5-4 | once | TRBJ2-5 | .
TGCGCCAGCAGCATTTCGGACACCGTGTACGAGCAGTACTTC | CASSISDTVYEQYF | TRBV5-1 | . | TRBJ2-7 | .
TGTGCCAGCAGCTTAGATTCTGGGCCGGGGGGTACGCAGTATTTT | CASSLDSGPGGTQYF | TRBV7-2 | . | TRBJ2-3 | TRBD2
TGTGCCAGCAGCCAAGAACTAGCGGGGACGACAGATACGCAGTATTTT | CASSQELAGTTDTQYF | TRBV4-2 | once | TRBJ2-3 | TRBD2
TGTGCCAGCAGCCAAGATCAGGGGGGGACAGTCGAAGCTCCCGAGCAGTACTTC | CASSQDQGGTVEAPEQYF | TRBV4-2 | . | TRBJ2-7 | .
TGTGCCAGCAGCGCCCCCAACCCGGGGGCGAAAGAGACCCAGTACTTC | CASSAPNPGAKETQYF | TRBV9 | . | TRBJ2-5 | .
TGTGCCAGCAGCTTGGTGGGACAGGTCTATGGCTACACCTTC | CASSLVGQVYGYTF | TRBV5-4 | once | TRBJ1-2 | TRBD1
TGTGCCAGCAGGGTGGGAATCGGGGCCCAGCATTTT | CASRVGIGAQHF | TRBV12-3/TRBV12-4 | . | TRBJ1-5 | .
TGTGCCAGCAGCCGAGGTGGAGCGAACACTGAAGCTTTCTTT | CASSRGGANTEAFF | TRBV27 | . | TRBJ1-1 | .
TGTGCCAGCAGCCCAAGCGTAACGTCCTACAATGAGCAGTTCTTC | CASSPSVTSYNEQFF | TRBV7-6 | . | TRBJ2-1 | .
TGCAGTGCCCTGACTAGGTGGGGTCCCCAAGAGACCCAGTACTTC | CSALTRWGPQETQYF | TRBV20-1 | . | TRBJ2-5 | .
TGTGCTAGTGGTTTTCGACAGGGCCGGTTCTTC | CASGFRQGRFF | TRBV12-5 | . | TRBJ2-1 | TRBD1
TGTGCCAGCAGCGCCCGGACAGCCTCCTCTGGAAACACCATATATTTT | CASSARTASSGNTIYF | TRBV9 | . | TRBJ1-3 | .
TGTGCCAGCAGCTTGGACAGGGGATACACAGATACGCAGTATTTT | CASSLDRGYTDTQYF | TRBV7-9 | . | TRBJ2-3 | TRBD1
TGCAGTGCTAGAGTTGGACTCAACCCCGGGAACACTGAAGCTTTCTTT | CSARVGLNPGNTEAFF | TRBV20-1 | . | TRBJ1-1 | .
TGTGCCAGCAGTTATGACGGCTCTGGGTATGGCTACACCTTC | CASSYDGSGYGYTF | TRBV6-5 | once | TRBJ1-2 | .
TGTGCCAGCAGTTTCACAGGATTCGGGGGCAATGGCTACACCTTC | CASSFTGFGGNGYTF | TRBV6-5 | . | TRBJ1-2 | .
TGTGCCAGCAGTTACCCCGTTAGCGGAGAGCTGAACACCGGGGAGCTGTTTTTT | CASSYPVSGELNTGELFF | TRBV6-2/TRBV6-3 | . | TRBJ2-2 | .
TGTGCCAGCAGTGGAACCCATGCAGGGTACGCGGGGCAGCCCCAGCATTTT | CASSGTHAGYAGQPQHF | TRBV6-1 | . | TRBJ1-5 | .
TGTGCCAGCAGCTCCCGACTAGCGGGGAGGGGAGATACGCAGTATTTT | CASSSRLAGRGDTQYF | TRBV7-8 | . | TRBJ2-3 | TRBD2
TGTGCCAGCAGACGACAGGGGGCAGATTCACCCCTCCACTTT | CASRRQGADSPLHF | TRBV12-3/TRBV12-4 | once | TRBJ1-6 | TRBD1
TGTGCCAGCAGCTTACACCTGGACTCAAGGAGGGATATCTACGAGCAGTACTTC | CASSLHLDSRRDIYEQYF | TRBV11-2 | . | TRBJ2-7 | .
TGTGCCAGCAGCCAAGAGGAAACGCCTGGGGACAATGAGCAGTTCTTC | CASSQEETPGDNEQFF | TRBV4-2 | . | TRBJ2-1 | .
TGTGCCAGCAGCCTTAGTATGGGGGCCACAGATACGCAGTATTTT | CASSLSMGATDTQYF | TRBV7-8 | . | TRBJ2-3 | .
TGTGCCAGCAGTCTAACCCTCGGGACTGTAGGCACAGATACGCAGTATTTT | CASSLTLGTVGTDTQYF | TRBV28 | . | TRBJ2-3 | .